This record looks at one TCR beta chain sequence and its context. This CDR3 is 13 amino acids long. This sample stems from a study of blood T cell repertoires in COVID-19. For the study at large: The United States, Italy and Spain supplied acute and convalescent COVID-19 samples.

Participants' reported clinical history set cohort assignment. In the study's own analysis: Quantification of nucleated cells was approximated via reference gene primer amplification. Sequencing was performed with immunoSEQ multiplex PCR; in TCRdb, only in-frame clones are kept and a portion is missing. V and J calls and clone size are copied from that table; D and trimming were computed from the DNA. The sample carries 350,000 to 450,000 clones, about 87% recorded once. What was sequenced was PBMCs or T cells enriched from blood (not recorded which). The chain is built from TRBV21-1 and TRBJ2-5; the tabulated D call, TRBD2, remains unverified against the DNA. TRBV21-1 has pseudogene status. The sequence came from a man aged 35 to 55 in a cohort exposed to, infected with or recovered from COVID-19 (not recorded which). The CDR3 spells CATYSGSGETQYF. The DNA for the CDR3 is TGTGCCACCTACTCTGGAAGCGGGGAGACCCAGTACTTC.